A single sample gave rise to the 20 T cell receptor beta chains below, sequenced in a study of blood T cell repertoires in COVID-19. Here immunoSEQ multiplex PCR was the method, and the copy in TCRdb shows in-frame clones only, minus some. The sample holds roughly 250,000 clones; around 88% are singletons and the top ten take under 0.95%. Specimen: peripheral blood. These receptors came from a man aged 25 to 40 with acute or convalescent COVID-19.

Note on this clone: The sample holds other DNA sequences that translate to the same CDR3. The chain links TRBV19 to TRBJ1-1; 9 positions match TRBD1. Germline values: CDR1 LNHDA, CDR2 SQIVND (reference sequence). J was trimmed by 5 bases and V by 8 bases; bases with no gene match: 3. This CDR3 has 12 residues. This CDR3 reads CASRTGDTEAFF. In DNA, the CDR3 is TGTGCCAGTCGGACAGGGGATACTGAAGCTTTCTTT.

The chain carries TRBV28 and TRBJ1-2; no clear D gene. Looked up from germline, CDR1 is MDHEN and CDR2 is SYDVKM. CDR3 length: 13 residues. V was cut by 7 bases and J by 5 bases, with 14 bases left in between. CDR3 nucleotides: TGTGCCAGCACGCTGACTGTGCGATATGGCTACACCTTC. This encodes CASTLTVRYGYTF.

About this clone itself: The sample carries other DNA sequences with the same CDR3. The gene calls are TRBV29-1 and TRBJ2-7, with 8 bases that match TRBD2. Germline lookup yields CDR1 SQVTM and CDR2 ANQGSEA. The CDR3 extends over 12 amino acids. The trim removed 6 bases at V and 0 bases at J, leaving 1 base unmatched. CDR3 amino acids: CSVSGSSYEQYF. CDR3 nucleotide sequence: TGCAGCGTAAGCGGGAGCTCCTACGAGCAGTACTTC.

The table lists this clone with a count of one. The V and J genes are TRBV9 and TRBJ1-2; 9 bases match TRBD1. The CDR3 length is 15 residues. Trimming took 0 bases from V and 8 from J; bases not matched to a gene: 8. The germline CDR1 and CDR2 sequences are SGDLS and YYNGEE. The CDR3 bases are TGTGCCAGCAGCGTAGCGGGAGGACAGGGGCAGGGCTACACCTTC. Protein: CASSVAGGQGQGYTF.

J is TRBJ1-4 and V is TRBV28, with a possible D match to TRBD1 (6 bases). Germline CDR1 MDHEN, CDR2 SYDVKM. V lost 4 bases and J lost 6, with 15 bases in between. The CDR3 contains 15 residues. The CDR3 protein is CASSSGGGADEKLFF. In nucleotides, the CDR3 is TGTGCCAGCAGTTCGGGTGGGGGGGCCGATGAAAAACTGTTTTTT.

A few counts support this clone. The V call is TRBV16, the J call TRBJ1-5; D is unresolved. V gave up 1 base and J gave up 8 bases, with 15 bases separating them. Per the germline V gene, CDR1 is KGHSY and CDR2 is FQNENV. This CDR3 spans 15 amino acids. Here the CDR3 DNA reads TGTGCCAGCAGCCAATGGAGGACGGGGTATGAGCCCCAGCATTTT. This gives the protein CASSQWRTGYEPQHF.

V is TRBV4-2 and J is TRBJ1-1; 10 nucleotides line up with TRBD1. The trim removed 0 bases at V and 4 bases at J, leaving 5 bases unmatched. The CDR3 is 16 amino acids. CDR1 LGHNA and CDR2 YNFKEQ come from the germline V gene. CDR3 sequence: CASSQDIRQGATEAFF. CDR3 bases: TGTGCCAGCAGCCAAGATATTAGACAGGGGGCCACTGAAGCTTTCTTT.

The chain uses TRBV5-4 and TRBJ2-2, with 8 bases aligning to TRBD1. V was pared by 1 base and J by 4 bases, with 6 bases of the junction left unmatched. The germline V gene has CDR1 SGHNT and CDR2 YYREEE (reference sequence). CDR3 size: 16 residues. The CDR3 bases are TGTGCCAGCAGCTTGTCCCTCGGGACAGGCACCGGGGAGCTGTTTTTT. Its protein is CASSLSLGTGTGELFF.

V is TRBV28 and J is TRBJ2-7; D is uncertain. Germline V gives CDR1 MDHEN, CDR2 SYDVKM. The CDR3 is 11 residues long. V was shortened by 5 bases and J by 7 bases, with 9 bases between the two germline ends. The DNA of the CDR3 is TGTGCCAGCAGTCGCGTGAGAGAGCAGTACTTC. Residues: CASSRVREQYF. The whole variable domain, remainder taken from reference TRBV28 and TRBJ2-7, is DVKVTQSSRYLVKRTGEKVFLECVQDMDHENMFWYRQDPGLGLRLIYFSYDVKMKEKGDIPEGYSVSREKKERFSLILESASTNQTSMYLCASSRVREQYFGPGTRLTVT.

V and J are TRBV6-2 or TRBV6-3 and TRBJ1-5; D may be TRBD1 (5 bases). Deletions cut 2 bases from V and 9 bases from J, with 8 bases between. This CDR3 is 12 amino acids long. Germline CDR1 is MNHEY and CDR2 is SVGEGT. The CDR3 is CASSYLGGPQHF. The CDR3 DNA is TGTGCCAGCAGTTACCTGGGGGGGCCCCAGCATTTT.

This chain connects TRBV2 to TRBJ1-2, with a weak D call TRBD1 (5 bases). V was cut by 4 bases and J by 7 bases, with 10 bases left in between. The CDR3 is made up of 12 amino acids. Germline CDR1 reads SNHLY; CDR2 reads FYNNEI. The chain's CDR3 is CASSGETVGYTF. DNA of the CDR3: TGTGCCAGCAGTGGAGAGACAGTTGGCTACACCTTC.

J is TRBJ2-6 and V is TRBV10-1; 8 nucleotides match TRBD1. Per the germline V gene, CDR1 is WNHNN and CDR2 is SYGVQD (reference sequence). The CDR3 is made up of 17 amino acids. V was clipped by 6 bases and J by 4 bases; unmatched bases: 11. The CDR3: CASSPGRGQVGANVLTF. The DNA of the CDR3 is TGCGCCAGCAGCCCGGGCAGGGGGCAGGTGGGGGCCAACGTCCTGACTTTC.

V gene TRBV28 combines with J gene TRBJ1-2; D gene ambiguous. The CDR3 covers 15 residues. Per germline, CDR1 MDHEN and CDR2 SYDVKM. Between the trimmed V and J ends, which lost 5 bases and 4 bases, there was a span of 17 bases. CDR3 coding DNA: TGTGCCAGCAGTATCCCCTCGTCCCTCTCCTATGGCTACACCTTC. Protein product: CASSIPSSLSYGYTF.

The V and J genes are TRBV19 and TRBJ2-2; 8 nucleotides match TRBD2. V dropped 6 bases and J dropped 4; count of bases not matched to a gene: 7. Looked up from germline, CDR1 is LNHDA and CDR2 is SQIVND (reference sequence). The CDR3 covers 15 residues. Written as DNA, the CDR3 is TGTGCCAGTAGGCTTGACAGCGGGGGCACCGGGGAGCTGTTTTTT. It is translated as CASRLDSGGTGELFF.

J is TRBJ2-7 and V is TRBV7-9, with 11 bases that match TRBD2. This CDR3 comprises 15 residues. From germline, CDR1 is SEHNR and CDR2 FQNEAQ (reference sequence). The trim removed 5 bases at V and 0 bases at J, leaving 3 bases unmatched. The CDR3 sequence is CASSATSGDSYEQYF. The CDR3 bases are TGTGCCAGCAGCGCGACTAGCGGGGACTCCTACGAGCAGTACTTC.

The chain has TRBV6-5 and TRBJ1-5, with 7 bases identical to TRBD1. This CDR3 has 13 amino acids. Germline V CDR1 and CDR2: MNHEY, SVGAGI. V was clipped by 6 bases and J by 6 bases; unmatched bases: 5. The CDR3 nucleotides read TGTGCCAGCAGACCGACAGGGACTCAGCCCCAGCATTTT. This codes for CASRPTGTQPQHF.

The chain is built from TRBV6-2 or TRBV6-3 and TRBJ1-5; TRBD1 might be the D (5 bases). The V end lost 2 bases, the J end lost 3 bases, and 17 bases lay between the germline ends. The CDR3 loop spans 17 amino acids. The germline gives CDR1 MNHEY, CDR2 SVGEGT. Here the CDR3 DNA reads TGTGCCAGCAGTTACCCACTTGGGGGGAATACCAATCAGCCCCAGCATTTT. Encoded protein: CASSYPLGGNTNQPQHF.

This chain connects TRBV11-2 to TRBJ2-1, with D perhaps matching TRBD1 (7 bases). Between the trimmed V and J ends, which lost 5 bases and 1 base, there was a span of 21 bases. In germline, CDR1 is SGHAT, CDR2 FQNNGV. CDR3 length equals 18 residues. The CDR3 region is CASSLGPRQGGSYNEQFF. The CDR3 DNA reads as TGTGCCAGCAGCCTGGGTCCCAGACAGGGAGGATCCTACAATGAGCAGTTCTTC.

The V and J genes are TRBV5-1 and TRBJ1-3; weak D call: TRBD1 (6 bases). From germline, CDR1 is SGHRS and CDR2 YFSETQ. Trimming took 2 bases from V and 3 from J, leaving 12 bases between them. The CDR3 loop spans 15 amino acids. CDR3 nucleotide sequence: TGCGCCAGCAGCTTCGCCCCAGGGGATGGAAACACCATATATTTT. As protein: CASSFAPGDGNTIYF.

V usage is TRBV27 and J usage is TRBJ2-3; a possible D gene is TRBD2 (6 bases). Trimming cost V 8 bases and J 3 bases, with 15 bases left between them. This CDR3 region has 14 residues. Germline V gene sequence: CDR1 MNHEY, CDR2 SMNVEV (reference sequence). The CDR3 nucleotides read TGTGCCAGCGCTAATGGGCGGGGAACAGATACGCAGTATTTT. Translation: CASANGRGTDTQYF.